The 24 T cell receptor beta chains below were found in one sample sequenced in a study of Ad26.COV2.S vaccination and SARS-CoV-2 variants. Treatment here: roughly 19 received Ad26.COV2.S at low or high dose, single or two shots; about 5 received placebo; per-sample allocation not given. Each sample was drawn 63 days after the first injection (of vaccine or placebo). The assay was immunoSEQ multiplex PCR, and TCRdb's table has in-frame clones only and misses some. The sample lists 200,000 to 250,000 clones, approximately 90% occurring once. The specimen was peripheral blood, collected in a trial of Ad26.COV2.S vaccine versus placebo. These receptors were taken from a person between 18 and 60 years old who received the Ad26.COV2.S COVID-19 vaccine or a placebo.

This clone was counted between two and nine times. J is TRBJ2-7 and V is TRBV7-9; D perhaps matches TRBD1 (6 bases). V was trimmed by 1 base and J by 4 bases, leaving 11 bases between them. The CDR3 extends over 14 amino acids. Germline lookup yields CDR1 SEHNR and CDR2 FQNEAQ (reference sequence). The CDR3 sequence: CASSLVQGKYEQYF. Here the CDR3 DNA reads TGTGCCAGCAGCTTAGTTCAGGGGAAGTACGAGCAGTACTTC.

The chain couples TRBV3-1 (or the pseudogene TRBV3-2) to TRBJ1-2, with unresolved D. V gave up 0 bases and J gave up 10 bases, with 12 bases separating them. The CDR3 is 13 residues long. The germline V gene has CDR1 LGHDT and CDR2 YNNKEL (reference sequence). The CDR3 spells CASSQEGWCDYTF. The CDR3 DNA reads TGTGCCAGCAGCCAAGAAGGGTGGTGTGACTACACCTTC.

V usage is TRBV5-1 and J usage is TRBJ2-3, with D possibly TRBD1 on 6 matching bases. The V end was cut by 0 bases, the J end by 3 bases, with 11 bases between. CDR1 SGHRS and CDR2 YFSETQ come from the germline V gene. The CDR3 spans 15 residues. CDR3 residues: CASSLALGATDTQYF. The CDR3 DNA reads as TGCGCCAGCAGCTTGGCCCTGGGGGCAACAGATACGCAGTATTTT.

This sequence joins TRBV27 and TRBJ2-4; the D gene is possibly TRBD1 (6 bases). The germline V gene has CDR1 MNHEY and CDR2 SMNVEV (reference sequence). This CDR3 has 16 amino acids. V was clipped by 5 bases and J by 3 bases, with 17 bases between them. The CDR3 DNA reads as TGTGCCAGCAGTCCTAGCAGGGGATTGGGCAAAAACATTCAGTACTTC. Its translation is CASSPSRGLGKNIQYF.

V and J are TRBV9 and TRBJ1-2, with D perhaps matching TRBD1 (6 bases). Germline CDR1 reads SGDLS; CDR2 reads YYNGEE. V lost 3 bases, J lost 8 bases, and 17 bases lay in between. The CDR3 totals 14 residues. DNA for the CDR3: TGTGCCAGCAGCGGTGGATCGGGGGCTGGGGGCTACACCTTC. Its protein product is CASSGGSGAGGYTF. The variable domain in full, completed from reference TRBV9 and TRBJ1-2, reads DSGVTQTPKHLITATGQRVTLRCSPRSGDLSVYWYQQSLDQGLQFLIQYYNGEERAKGNILERFSAQQFPDLHSELNLSSLELGDSALYFCASSGGSGAGGYTFGSGTRLTVV.

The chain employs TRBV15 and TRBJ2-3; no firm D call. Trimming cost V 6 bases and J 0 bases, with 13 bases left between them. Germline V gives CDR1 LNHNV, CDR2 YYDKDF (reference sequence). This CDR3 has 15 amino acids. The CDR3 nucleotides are TGTGCCACCAGAGCTGGATCTCCTAGCACAGATACGCAGTATTTT. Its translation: CATRAGSPSTDTQYF. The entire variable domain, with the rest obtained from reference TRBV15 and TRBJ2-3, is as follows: DAMVIQNPRYQVTQFGKPVTLSCSQTLNHNVMYWYQQKSSQAPKLLFHYYDKDFNNEADTPDNFQSRRPNTSFCFLDIRSPGLGDTAMYLCATRAGSPSTDTQYFGPGTRLTVL.

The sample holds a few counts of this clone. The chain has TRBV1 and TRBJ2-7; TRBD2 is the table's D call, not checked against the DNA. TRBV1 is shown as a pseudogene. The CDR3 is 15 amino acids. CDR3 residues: CTSSQEEASGWMPLF. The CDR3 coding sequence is TGCACCAGCAGCCAAGAAGAGGCTAGCGGGTGGATGCCCCTGTTC.

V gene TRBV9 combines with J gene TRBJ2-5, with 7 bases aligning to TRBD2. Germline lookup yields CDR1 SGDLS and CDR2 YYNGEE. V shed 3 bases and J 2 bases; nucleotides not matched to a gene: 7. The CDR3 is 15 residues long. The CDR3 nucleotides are TGTGCCAGCAGCGGATTAGCGGGCCAGCAAGAGACCCAGTACTTC. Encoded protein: CASSGLAGQQETQYF.

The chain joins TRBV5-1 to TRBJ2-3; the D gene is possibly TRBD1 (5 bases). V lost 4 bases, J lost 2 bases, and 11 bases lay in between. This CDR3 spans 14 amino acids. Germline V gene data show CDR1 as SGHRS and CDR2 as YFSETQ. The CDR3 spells CASSPDSPTDTQYF. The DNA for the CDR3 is TGCGCCAGCAGCCCAGACAGCCCCACAGATACGCAGTATTTT.

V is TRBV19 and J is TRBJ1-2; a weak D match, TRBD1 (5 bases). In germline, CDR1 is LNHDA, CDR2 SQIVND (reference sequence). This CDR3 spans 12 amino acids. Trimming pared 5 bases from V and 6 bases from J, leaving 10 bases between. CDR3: CASSVPGHGYTF. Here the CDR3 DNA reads TGTGCCAGTAGTGTCCCAGGGCATGGCTACACCTTC. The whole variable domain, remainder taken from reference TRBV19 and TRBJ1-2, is DGGITQSPKYLFRKEGQNVTLSCEQNLNHDAMYWYRQDPGQGLRLIYYSQIVNDFQKGDIAEGYSVSREKKESFPLTVTSAQKNPTAFYLCASSVPGHGYTFGSGTRLTVV.

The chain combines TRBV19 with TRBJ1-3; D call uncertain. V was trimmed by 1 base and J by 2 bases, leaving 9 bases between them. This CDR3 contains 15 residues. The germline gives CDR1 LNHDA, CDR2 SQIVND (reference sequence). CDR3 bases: TGTGCCAGTAGTATAGGGGCACGGACTGGAAACACCATATATTTT. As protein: CASSIGARTGNTIYF.

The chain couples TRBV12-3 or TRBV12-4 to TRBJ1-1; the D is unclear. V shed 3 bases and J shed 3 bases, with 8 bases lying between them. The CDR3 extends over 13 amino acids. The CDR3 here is CASSFMGDTEAFF. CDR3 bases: TGTGCCAGCAGTTTTATGGGTGACACTGAAGCTTTCTTT.

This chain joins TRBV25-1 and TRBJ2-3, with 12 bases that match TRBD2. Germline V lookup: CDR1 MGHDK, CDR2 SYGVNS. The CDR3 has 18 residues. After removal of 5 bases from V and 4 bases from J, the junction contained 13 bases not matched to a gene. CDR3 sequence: CASSTGTSGSRRADTQYF. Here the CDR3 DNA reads TGTGCCAGCAGTACGGGGACTAGCGGGTCCCGAAGGGCAGATACGCAGTATTTT. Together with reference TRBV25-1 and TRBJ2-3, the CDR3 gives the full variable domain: EADIYQTPRYLVIGTGKKITLECSQTMGHDKMYWYQQDPGMELHLIHYSYGVNSTEKGDLSSESTVSRIRTEHFPLTLESARPSHTSQYLCASSTGTSGSRRADTQYFGPGTRLTVL.

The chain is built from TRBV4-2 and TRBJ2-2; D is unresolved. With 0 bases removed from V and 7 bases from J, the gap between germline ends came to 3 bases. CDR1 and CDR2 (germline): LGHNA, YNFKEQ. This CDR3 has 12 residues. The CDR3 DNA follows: TGTGCCAGCAGCCAAGATATCGGGGAGCTGTTTTTT. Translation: CASSQDIGELFF.

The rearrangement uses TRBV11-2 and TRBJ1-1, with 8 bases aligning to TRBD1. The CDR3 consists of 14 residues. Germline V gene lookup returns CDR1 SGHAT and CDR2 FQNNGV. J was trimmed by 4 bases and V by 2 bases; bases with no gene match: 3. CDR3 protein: CASSLTQGATEAFF. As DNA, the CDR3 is TGTGCCAGCAGCTTAACCCAGGGGGCCACTGAAGCTTTCTTT. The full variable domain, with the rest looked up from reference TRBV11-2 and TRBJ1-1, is EAGVAQSPRYKIIEKRQSVAFWCNPISGHATLYWYQQILGQGPKLLIQFQNNGVVDDSQLPKDRFSAERLKGVDSTLKIQPAKLEDSAVYLCASSLTQGATEAFFGQGTRLTVV.

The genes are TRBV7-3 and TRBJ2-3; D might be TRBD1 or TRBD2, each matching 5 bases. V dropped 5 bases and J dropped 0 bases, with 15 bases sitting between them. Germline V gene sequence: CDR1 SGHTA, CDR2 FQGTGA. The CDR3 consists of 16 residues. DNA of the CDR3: TGTGCCAGCAGCATAGGGACGGCATCTAGCACAGATACGCAGTATTTT. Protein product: CASSIGTASSTDTQYF.

The CDR3 protein is CSASMGGLGTQYF. The CDR3 bases are TGCAGTGCTAGTATGGGGGGCTTGGGGACCCAGTACTTC. The rearrangement links TRBV20-1 to TRBJ2-5; either TRBD1 or TRBD2 may supply D (6 bases each). Germline values: CDR1 DFQATT, CDR2 SNEGSKA (reference sequence). The CDR3 contains 13 residues. Trimming stripped 3 bases from V and 7 bases from J, with 15 bases between.

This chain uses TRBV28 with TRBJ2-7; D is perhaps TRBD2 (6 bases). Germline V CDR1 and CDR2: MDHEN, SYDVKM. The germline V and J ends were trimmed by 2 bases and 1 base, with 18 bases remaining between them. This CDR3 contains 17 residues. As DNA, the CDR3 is TGTGCCAGCAGTTTAGGGGGGATCAGATCGGGATCCTACGAGCAGTACTTC. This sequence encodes CASSLGGIRSGSYEQYF.

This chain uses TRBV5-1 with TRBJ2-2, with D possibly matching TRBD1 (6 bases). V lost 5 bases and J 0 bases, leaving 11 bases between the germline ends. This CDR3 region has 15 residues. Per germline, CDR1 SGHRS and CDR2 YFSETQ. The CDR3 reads CASRPGDTNTGELFF. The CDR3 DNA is TGCGCCAGCAGGCCAGGGGATACGAACACCGGGGAGCTGTTTTTT. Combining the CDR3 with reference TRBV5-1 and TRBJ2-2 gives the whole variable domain KAGVTQTPRYLIKTRGQQVTLSCSPISGHRSVSWYQQTPGQGLQFLFEYFSETQRNKGNFPGRFSGRQFSNSRSEMNVSTLELGDSALYLCASRPGDTNTGELFFGEGSRLTVL.

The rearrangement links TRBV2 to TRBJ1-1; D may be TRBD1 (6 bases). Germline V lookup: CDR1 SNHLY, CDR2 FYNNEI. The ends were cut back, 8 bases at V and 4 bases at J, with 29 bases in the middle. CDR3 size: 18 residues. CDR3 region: CASEDVAVGQGWLTEAFF. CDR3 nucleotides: TGTGCCAGCGAGGACGTTGCCGTCGGCCAGGGGTGGCTCACTGAAGCTTTCTTT.

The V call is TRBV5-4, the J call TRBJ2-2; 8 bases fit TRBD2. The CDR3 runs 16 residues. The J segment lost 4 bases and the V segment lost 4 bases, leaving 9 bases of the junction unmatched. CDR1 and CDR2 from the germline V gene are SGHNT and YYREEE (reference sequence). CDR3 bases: TGTGCCAGCAGCCTCTCCGGGACTAGTCTCACCGGGGAGCTGTTTTTT. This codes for CASSLSGTSLTGELFF.

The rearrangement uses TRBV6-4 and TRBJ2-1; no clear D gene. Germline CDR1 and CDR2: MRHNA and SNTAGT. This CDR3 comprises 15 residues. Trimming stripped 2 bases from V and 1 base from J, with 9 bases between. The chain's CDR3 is CASSDGGGSYNEQFF. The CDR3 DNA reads TGTGCCAGCAGTGACGGTGGCGGTTCCTACAATGAGCAGTTCTTC.

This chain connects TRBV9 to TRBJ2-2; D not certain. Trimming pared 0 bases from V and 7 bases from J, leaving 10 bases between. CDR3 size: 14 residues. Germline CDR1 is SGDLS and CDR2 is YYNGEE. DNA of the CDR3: TGTGCCAGCAGCGTAGCGTCGGACCTCGGGGAGCTGTTTTTT. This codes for CASSVASDLGELFF.

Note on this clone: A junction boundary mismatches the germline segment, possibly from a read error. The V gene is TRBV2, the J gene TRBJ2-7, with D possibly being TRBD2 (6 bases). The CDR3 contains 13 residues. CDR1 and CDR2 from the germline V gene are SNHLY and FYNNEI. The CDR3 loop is CASSEIRRGAFDF. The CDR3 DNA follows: TGTGCCAGCAGTGAAATAAGGCGGGGAGCTTTTGACTTC.